Each of the 8 T cell receptor beta chains below was sequenced from the same sample in a study of identical twins. TCRdb reprocessed the 5' RACE reads with MiXCR, giving one entry per CDR3 protein. Of hundreds of thousands of distinct CDR3 sequences listed, around 24% are singletons. Separately, the same data were catalogued under a study of T cells expressing NK-cell markers.

The sequenced material came from CD4+ T cells sorted from blood. These receptors originate from a woman under 30 in good health.

The J gene is TRBJ2-7, the V gene TRBV7-2; TRBD1 aligns across 7 bases. The CDR3 has 14 residues. V lost 4 bases to trimming and J lost 1 base; unmatched junction nucleotides: 4. CDR1 is SGHTA, CDR2 FQGNSA, per germline. Here the CDR3 DNA reads TGTGCCAGCAGCTCCCAGACAGGGTCCTACGAGCAGTACTTC. Translation: CASSSQTGSYEQYF.

The table lists this clonotype with a few counts. V gene TRBV4-1 combines with J gene TRBJ2-3; TRBD2 matches 7 bases. CDR1 and CDR2 from the germline V gene are MGHRA and YSYEKL. Trimming cost V 4 bases and J 0 bases; bases outside gene matches: 7. The CDR3 totals 16 residues. CDR3 coding DNA: TGCGCCAGCAGCCTTAGCGGGCAGTCTAGCACAGATACGCAGTATTTT. It encodes CASSLSGQSSTDTQYF.

The chain combines TRBV12-3 or TRBV12-4 with TRBJ1-2, with 10 bases that match TRBD1. The ends lost 6 bases at V and 6 bases at J; junction bases unmatched: 4. The CDR3 runs to 13 residues. The CDR3, as DNA: TGTGCCAGCAGACGGGACAGGGGTCATGGCTACACCTTC. Amino acids: CASRRDRGHGYTF.

This clonotype has only a few counts. The V gene is TRBV5-1, the J gene TRBJ1-1; D is undetermined. The CDR3 totals 13 residues. Trimming shortened V by 3 bases and J by 1 base, and 7 bases separated the two germline ends. CDR1 SGHRS and CDR2 YFSETQ come from the germline V gene. The CDR3 here is CASSWVQNTEAFF. The CDR3 DNA reads TGCGCCAGCAGCTGGGTTCAGAACACTGAAGCTTTCTTT.

The chain employs TRBV15 and TRBJ2-1; TRBD2 is a possible D gene (5 bases). The V gene lost 1 base and the J gene lost 8 bases, with 18 bases spanning the gap. The CDR3 is 16 residues long. The germline V gene has CDR1 LNHNV and CDR2 YYDKDF (reference sequence). The CDR3 loop reads CATSRVSLDEVYEQFF. As DNA, the CDR3 is TGTGCCACCAGCAGAGTCTCACTAGACGAGGTCTATGAGCAGTTCTTC.

In DNA, the CDR3 is TGTGCTAGTGTCCAGGACAGGTTCACAGATACGCAGTATTTT. Its translation: CASVQDRFTDTQYF. The chain is built from TRBV12-5 and TRBJ2-3, with 7 bases fitting TRBD1. Germline V gene lookup returns CDR1 LGHNT and CDR2 FRNRAP. The CDR3 length is 14 residues. J lost 2 bases, V lost 7 bases, and 6 bases had no gene match.

The chain links TRBV6-2 or TRBV6-3 to TRBJ2-1; TRBD2 matches 14 bases. The ends lost 4 bases at V and 12 bases at J; junction bases unmatched: 8. Germline CDR1 reads MNHEY; CDR2 reads SVGEGT. This CDR3 has 15 residues. CDR3 region: CASSSIGTSGSGQFF. The CDR3 bases are TGTGCCAGCAGTTCGATCGGGACTAGCGGGAGTGGGCAGTTCTTC.

This clonotype has more than one count but fewer than ten. This sequence joins TRBV20-1 and TRBJ1-5; the match to TRBD1 covers 7 bases. V gave up 6 bases and J gave up 6 bases; unmatched junction bases: 11. Germline V lookup: CDR1 DFQATT, CDR2 SNEGSKA (reference sequence). The CDR3 covers 14 residues. CDR3 sequence: CSAGTRTGSQPQHF. The CDR3 DNA follows: TGCAGTGCCGGAACCCGGACAGGTAGTCAGCCCCAGCATTTT.